What follows is one TCR beta chain and its context. TCRdb's copy holds only in-frame clones and misses some; the assay was immunoSEQ multiplex PCR. The sample carries 200,000 to 250,000 clones, roughly 94% recorded once. The sample belongs to a study of control samples from healthy donors and cancer patients. Trimming removed 2 bases at V and 5 bases at J, with 12 bases between. The CDR3 extends over 14 amino acids. In germline, CDR1 is LNHDA, CDR2 SQIVND (reference sequence). The material sequenced was blood. The V call is TRBV19, the J call TRBJ1-2; no firm D call. The clonotype comes from a man over 45 in good health. The CDR3 coding sequence is TGTGCCAGTAGTATACGCCTACGGTATTATGGCTACACCTTC. It codes for CASSIRLRYYGYTF.